The 2 T cell receptor beta chains given below trace back to one sample, sequenced in a study of blood T cell repertoires in COVID-19. Clones were sequenced by immunoSEQ multiplex PCR, and TCRdb holds only the in-frame ones, with some missing. The sample carries under 200,000 clones, around 83% recorded once. The sequenced material came from peripheral blood. These TCRs come from a man aged 18 to 30 with acute or convalescent COVID-19.

This clone was observed a handful of times. The sample has other DNA sequences that encode this CDR3 too. J is TRBJ1-1 and V is TRBV9, with D maybe TRBD1 (5 bases). CDR1 is SGDLS, CDR2 YYNGEE, per germline. V lost 1 base to trimming and J lost 0 bases, with 7 bases between them. This CDR3 is built from 14 residues. CDR3 residues: CASSVTGMNTEAFF. DNA of the CDR3: TGTGCCAGCAGCGTAACAGGCATGAACACTGAAGCTTTCTTT. The full variable domain, completed using reference TRBV9 and TRBJ1-1, is DSGVTQTPKHLITATGQRVTLRCSPRSGDLSVYWYQQSLDQGLQFLIQYYNGEERAKGNILERFSAQQFPDLHSELNLSSLELGDSALYFCASSVTGMNTEAFFGQGTRLTVV.

The chain recombines TRBV14 with TRBJ2-2, with 7 bases identical to TRBD1. This CDR3 is built from 15 residues. Germline V gene sequence: CDR1 SGHDN, CDR2 FVKESK. The V and J ends lost 4 bases and 5 bases, in that order; junction bases with no gene match: 7. The CDR3 protein is CASSPVTGRTGELFF. The CDR3, as DNA: TGTGCCAGCAGCCCAGTGACAGGGCGGACCGGGGAGCTGTTTTTT.